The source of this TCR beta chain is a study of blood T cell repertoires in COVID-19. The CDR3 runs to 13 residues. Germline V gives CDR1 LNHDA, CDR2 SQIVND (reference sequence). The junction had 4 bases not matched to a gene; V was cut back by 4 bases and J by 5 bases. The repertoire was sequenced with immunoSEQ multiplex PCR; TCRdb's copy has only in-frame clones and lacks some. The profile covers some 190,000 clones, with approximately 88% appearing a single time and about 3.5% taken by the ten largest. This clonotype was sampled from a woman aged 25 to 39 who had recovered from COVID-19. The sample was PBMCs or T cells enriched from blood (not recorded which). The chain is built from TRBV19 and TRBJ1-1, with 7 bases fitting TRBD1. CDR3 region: CASSTLRGTEAFF. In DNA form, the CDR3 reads TGTGCCAGTAGTACCCTCAGGGGGACTGAAGCTTTCTTT.